This T cell receptor (beta chain) stems from a study of graft-versus-host responses after intestinal transplantation. Assay: immunoSEQ multiplex PCR; the TCRdb copy retains only in-frame clones and omits some. The sample shows 85,000 to 90,000 clones, around 93% of them seen only once. On this clone: Its antigen is unknown.

This clonotype originated in a human donor who was the organ donor for an intestinal transplant. The specimen comprised unstimulated CD4+ T cells sorted from spleen or lymph node cells, sampled before transplant.

DNA for the CDR3: TGTGCCAGTAGCGCTCCCGGGACAGGGCTCTACGAGCAGTACTTC. It yields the protein CASSAPGTGLYEQYF. The chain combines TRBV19 with TRBJ2-7; TRBD1 aligns across 9 bases. Germline V gene sequence: CDR1 LNHDA, CDR2 SQIVND (reference sequence). This CDR3 has 15 residues. J gave up 3 bases and V 6 bases, and 9 bases lay outside the gene matches.